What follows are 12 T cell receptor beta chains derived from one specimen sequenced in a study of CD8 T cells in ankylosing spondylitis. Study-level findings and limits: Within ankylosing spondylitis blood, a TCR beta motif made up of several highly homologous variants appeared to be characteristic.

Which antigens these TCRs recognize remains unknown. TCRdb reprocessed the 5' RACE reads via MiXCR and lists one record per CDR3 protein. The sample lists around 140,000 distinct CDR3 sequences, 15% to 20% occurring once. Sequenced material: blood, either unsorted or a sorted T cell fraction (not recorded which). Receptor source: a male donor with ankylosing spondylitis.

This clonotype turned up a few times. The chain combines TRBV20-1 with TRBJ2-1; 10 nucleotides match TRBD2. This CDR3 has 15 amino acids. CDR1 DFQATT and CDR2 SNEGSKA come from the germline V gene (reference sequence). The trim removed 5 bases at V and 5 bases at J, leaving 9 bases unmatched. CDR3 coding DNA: TGCAGTGCTTCACTGAGGACTAGCGGAAACAATGAGCAGTTCTTC. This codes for CSASLRTSGNNEQFF.

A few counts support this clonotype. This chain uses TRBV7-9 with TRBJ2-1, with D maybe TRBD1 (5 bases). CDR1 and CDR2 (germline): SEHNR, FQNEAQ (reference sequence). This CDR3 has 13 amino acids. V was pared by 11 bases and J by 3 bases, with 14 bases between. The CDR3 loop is CAARAGHYNEQFF. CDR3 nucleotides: TGTGCCGCCCGGGCAGGGCACTACAATGAGCAGTTCTTC.

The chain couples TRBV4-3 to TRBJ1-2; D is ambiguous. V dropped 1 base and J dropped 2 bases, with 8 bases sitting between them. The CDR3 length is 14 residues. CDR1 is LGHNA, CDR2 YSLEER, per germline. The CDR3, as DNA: TGCGCCAGCAGCCAAGTGAAGGGAAACTATGGCTACACCTTC. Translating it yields CASSQVKGNYGYTF.

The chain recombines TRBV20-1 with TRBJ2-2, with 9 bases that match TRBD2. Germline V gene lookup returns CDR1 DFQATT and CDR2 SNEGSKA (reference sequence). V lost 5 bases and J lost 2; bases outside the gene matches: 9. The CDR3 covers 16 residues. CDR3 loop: CSAPLLAGLNTGELFF. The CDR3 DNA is TGCAGTGCTCCCCTTCTAGCGGGGTTAAACACCGGGGAGCTGTTTTTT.

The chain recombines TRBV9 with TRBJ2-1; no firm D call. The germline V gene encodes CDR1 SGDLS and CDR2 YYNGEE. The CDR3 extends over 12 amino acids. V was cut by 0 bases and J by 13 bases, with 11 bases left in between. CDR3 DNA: TGTGCCAGCAGCGTAGCTTTTGGAGACCAGTTCTTC. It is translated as CASSVAFGDQFF.

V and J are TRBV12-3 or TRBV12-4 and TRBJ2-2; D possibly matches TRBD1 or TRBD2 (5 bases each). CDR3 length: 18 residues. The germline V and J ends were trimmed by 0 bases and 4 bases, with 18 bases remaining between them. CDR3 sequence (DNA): TGTGCCAGCAGTTTAGCCTACCCGGGACCACAGCTCACCGGGGAGCTGTTTTTT. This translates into CASSLAYPGPQLTGELFF.

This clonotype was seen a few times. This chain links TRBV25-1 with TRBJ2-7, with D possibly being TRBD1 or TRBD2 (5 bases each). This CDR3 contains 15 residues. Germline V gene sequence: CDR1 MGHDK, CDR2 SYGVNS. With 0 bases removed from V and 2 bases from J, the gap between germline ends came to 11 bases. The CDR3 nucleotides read TGTGCCAGCAGTGAATACCGCCAGGGAGCCTACGAGCAGTACTTC. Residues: CASSEYRQGAYEQYF.

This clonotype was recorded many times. The CDR3 DNA follows: TGTGCCAGCAGTAAGGACAGGTGGACTGAAGCTTTCTTT. It encodes CASSKDRWTEAFF. The rearrangement joins TRBV2 to TRBJ1-1; 7 nucleotides line up with TRBD1. The CDR3 consists of 13 residues. Germline values: CDR1 SNHLY, CDR2 FYNNEI. With V trimmed by 5 bases and J by 5 bases, 5 bases remained unmatched.

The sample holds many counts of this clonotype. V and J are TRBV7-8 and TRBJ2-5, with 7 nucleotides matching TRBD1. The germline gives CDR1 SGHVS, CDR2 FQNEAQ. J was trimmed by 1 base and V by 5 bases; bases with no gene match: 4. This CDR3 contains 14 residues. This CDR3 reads CASSRDRLQETQYF. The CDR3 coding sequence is TGTGCCAGCAGCCGGGACAGACTCCAAGAGACCCAGTACTTC.

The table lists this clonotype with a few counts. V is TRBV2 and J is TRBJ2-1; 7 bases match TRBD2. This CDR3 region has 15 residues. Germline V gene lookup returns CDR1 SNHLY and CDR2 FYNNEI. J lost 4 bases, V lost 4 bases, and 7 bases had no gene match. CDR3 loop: CASSGGGRSYNEQFF. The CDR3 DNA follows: TGTGCCAGCAGTGGGGGCGGGAGATCTTACAATGAGCAGTTCTTC.

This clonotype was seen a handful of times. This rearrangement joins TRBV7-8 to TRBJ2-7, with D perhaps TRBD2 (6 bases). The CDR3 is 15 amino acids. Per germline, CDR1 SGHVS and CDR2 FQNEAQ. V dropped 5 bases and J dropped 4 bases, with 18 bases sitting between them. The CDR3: CASSQTRAGTYEQYF. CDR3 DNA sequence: TGTGCCAGCAGCCAAACACGGGCAGGGACTTACGAGCAGTACTTC.

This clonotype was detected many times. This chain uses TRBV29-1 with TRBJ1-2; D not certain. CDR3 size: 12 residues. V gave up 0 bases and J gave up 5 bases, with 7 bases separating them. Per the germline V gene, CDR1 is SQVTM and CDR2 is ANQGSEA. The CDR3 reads CSVEDLVYGYTF. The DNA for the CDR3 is TGCAGCGTTGAAGATTTAGTATATGGCTACACCTTC.